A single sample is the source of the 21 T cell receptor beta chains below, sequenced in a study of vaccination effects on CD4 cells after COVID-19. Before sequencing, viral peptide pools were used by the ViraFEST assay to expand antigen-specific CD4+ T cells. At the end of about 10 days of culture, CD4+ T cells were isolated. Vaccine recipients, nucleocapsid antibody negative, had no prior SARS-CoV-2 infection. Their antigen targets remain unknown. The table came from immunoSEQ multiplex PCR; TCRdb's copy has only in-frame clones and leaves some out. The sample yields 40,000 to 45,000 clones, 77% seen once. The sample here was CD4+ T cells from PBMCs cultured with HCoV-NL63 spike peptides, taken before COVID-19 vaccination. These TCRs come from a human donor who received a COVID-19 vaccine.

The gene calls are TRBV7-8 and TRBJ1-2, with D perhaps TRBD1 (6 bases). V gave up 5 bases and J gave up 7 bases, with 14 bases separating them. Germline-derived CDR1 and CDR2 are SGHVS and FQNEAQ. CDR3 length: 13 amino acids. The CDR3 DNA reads TGTGCCAGCAGCCTAAGGGGGGGAGTTGGCTACACCTTC. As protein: CASSLRGGVGYTF.

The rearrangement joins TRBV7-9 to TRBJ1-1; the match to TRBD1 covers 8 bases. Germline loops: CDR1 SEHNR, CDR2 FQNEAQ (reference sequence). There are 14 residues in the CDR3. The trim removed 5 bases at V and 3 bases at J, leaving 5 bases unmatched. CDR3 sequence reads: CASSPTGVHTEAFF. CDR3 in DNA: TGTGCCAGCAGCCCGACAGGGGTCCACACTGAAGCTTTCTTT.

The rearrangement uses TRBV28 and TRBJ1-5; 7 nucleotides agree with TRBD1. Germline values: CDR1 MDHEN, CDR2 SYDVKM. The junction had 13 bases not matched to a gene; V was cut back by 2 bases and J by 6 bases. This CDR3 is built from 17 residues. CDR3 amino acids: CASSLSRAGPGGQPQHF. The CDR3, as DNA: TGTGCCAGCAGTTTAAGTCGGGCAGGGCCAGGGGGTCAGCCCCAGCATTTT. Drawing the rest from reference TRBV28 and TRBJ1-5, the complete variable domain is DVKVTQSSRYLVKRTGEKVFLECVQDMDHENMFWYRQDPGLGLRLIYFSYDVKMKEKGDIPEGYSVSREKKERFSLILESASTNQTSMYLCASSLSRAGPGGQPQHFGDGTRLSIL.

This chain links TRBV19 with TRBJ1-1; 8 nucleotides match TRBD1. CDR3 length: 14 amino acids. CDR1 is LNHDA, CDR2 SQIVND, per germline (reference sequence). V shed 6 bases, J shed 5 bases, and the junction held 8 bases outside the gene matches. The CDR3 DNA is TGTGCCAGTAGCTTCAGGGGGCGCGGGACTGAAGCTTTCTTT. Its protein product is CASSFRGRGTEAFF.

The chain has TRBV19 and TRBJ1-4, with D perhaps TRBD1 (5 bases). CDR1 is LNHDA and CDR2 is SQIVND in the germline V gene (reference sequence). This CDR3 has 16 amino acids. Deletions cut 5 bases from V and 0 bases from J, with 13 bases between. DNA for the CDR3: TGTGCCAGTAGTCTCAGACAGATTACAACTAATGAAAAACTGTTTTTT. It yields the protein CASSLRQITTNEKLFF. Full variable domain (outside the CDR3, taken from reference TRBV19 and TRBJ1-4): DGGITQSPKYLFRKEGQNVTLSCEQNLNHDAMYWYRQDPGQGLRLIYYSQIVNDFQKGDIAEGYSVSREKKESFPLTVTSAQKNPTAFYLCASSLRQITTNEKLFFGSGTQLSVL.

The CDR3 spells CASSLRESTGELFF. CDR3 DNA: TGTGCCAGCAGCTTAAGGGAGTCCACCGGGGAGCTGTTTTTT. The V and J genes are TRBV11-2 and TRBJ2-2; maybe TRBD2 (5 bases). CDR3 length equals 14 residues. CDR1 and CDR2 (germline): SGHAT, FQNNGV. Trimming removed 2 bases at V and 4 bases at J, with 8 bases between.

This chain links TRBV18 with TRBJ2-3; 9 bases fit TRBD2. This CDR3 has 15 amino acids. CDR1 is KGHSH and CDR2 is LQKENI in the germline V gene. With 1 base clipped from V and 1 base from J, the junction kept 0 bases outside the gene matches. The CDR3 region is CASSPLAGGTDTQYF. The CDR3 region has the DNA TGTGCCAGCTCACCACTAGCGGGGGGCACAGATACGCAGTATTTT. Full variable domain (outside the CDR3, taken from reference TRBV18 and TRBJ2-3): NAGVMQNPRHLVRRRGQEARLRCSPMKGHSHVYWYRQLPEEGLKFMVYLQKENIIDESGMPKERFSAEFPKEGPSILRIQQVVRGDSAAYFCASSPLAGGTDTQYFGPGTRLTVL.

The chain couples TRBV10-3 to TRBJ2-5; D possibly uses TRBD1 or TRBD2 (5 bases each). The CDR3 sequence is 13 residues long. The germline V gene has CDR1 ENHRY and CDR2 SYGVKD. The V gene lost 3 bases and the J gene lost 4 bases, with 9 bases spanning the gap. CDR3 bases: TGTGCCATCAGTGACGGGGCGGGAGAGACCCAGTACTTC. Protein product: CAISDGAGETQYF.

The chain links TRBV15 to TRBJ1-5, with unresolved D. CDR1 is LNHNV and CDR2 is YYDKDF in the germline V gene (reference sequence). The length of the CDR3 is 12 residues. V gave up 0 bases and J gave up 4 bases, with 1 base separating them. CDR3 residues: CATSRDNQPQHF. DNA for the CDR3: TGTGCCACCAGCAGAGATAATCAGCCCCAGCATTTT.

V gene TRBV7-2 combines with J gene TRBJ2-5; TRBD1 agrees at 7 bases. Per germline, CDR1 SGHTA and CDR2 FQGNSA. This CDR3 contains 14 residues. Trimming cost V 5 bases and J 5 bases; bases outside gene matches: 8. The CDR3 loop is CASSPRTGVETQYF. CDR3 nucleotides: TGTGCCAGCAGCCCTAGGACAGGCGTGGAGACCCAGTACTTC. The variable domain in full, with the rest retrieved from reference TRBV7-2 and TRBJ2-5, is GAGVSQSPSNKVTEKGKDVELRCDPISGHTALYWYRQSLGQGLEFLIYFQGNSAPDKSGLPSDRFSAERTGGSVSTLTIQRTQQEDSAVYLCASSPRTGVETQYFGPGTRLLVL.

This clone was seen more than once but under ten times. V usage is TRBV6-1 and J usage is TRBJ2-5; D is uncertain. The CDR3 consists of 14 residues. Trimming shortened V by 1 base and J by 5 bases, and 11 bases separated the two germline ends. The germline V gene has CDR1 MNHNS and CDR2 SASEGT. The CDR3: CASSEDPGRETQYF. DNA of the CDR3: TGTGCCAGCAGTGAAGATCCGGGTCGGGAGACCCAGTACTTC.

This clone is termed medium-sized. CDR3: CASTRRSGYGSPLHF. The CDR3 DNA reads TGTGCCAGCACCCGGAGGTCAGGGTACGGATCACCCCTCCACTTT. V gene TRBV28 combines with J gene TRBJ1-6; possible D gene TRBD1, 5 bases. The CDR3 sequence is 15 residues long. Per germline, CDR1 MDHEN and CDR2 SYDVKM. With 7 bases removed from V and 10 bases from J, the gap between germline ends came to 20 bases.

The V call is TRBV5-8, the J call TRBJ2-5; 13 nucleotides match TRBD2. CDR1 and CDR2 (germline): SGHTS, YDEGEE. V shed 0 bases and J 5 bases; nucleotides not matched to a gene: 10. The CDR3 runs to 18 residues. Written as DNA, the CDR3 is TGTGCCAGCAGCTTGGCAGCAACTAGCGGGGGGGCTAGTGAGACCCAGTACTTC. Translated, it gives CASSLAATSGGASETQYF.

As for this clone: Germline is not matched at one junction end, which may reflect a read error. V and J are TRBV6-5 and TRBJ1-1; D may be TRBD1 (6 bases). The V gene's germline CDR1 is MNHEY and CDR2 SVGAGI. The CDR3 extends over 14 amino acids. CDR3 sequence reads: CASSYGRRDTGAFF. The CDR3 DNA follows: TGTGCCAGCAGTTACGGACGAAGGGACACTGGAGCTTTCTTT.

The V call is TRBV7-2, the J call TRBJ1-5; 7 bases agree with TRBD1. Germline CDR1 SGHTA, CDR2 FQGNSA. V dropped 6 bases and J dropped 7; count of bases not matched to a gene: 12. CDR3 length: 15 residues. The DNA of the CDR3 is TGTGCCAGCAGACGCGGGACAGAATTTTCCCAGCCCCAGCATTTT. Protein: CASRRGTEFSQPQHF.

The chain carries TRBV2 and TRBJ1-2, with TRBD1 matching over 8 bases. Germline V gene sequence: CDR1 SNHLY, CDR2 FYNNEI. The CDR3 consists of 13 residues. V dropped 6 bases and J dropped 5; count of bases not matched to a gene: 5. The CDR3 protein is CASRRTGLYGYTF. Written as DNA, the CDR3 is TGTGCCAGCAGGCGGACAGGGCTTTATGGCTACACCTTC.

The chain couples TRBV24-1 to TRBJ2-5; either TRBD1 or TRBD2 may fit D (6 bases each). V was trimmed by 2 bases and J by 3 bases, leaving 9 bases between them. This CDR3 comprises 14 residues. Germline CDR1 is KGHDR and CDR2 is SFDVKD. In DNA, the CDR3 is TGTGCCACCAGTGATTGGGGGGCGGAAGAGACCCAGTACTTC. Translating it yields CATSDWGAEETQYF.

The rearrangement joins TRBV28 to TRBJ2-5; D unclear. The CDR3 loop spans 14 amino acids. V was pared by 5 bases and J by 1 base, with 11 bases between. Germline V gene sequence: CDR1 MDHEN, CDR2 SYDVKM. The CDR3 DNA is TGTGCCAGCAGTCTAGGACGGATCCAAGAGACCCAGTACTTC. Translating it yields CASSLGRIQETQYF.

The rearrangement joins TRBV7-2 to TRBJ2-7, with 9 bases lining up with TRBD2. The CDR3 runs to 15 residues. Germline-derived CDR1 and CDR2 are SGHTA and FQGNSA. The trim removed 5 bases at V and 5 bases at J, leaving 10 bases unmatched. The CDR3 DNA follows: TGTGCCAGCAGCGCCGGGACTAGCAATCTACACGAGCAGTACGTC. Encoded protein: CASSAGTSNLHEQYV.

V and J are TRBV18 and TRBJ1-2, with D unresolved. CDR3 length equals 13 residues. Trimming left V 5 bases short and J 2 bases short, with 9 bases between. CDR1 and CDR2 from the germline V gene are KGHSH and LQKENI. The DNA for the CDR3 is TGTGCCAGCTCAGCCCGGGAAAACTATGGCTACACCTTC. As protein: CASSARENYGYTF.

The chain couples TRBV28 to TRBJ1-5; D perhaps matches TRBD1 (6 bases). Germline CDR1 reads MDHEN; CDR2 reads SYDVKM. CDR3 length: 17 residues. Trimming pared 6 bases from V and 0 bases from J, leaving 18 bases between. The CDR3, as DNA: TGTGCCAGCAGAAAAGGGGGGTTTATATTTAGCAATCAGCCCCAGCATTTT. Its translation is CASRKGGFIFSNQPQHF.